This TCR beta chain was profiled in a study of blood T cell repertoires in COVID-19. As for the study in general: Acute and convalescent COVID-19 samples came from the United States, Italy and Spain. Sample material is recorded as cDNA or gDNA derived from T cells, B-cell-depleted T cells, or PBMCs.

In the source study's methods: Reference gene primer amplification gave nucleated cell count estimates. The protocol was immunoSEQ multiplex PCR, while the TCRdb copy is restricted to in-frame clones and leaves out a portion. V and J calls and clone size are as listed in that table; D and trimming were resolved from the DNA. This sample has 300,000 or so clones, with more than 70% found just once. From germline, CDR1 is MNHEY and CDR2 SVGAGI. The CDR3 totals 15 residues. V gave up 2 bases and J gave up 2 bases; unmatched junction bases: 2. Sequencing used peripheral blood. This chain connects TRBV6-5 to TRBJ2-5, with 10 bases fitting TRBD2. This clonotype was sampled from a man in his late teens or twenties who had recovered from COVID-19. CDR3 DNA: TGTGCCAGCAGTTACACACTAGCGGGACAAGAGACCCAGTACTTC. It is translated as CASSYTLAGQETQYF.